The clone carrying this TCR beta chain was seen many times. This specimen comes from a study of CDR3 diversity in severe acne. TCRdb fed the PCR reads into MiXCR, producing one record per CDR3 protein. The sample has more than 85,000 distinct CDR3 sequences, 45% to 50% seen once; the top ten hold around 10%. The CDR3 spans 17 residues. Germline lookup yields CDR1 SGHDT and CDR2 YYEEEE. V lost 0 bases, J lost 1 base, and 7 bases stayed unmatched. The receptor was isolated from a male donor in good health, serving as a control. Sequenced material: blood. This chain connects TRBV5-6 to TRBJ2-7; 10 positions agree with TRBD2. The CDR3 region has the DNA TGTGCCAGCAGCTTGGGGCTAGCGGGAGTGGGATCCTACGAGCAGTACTTC. Its protein is CASSLGLAGVGSYEQYF. Drawing the rest from reference TRBV5-6 and TRBJ2-7, the complete variable domain is DAGVTQSPTHLIKTRGQQVTLRCSPKSGHDTVSWYQQALGQGPQFIFQYYEEEERQRGNFPDRFSGHQFPNYSSELNVNALLLGDSALYLCASSLGLAGVGSYEQYFGPGTRLTVT.